Listed here are 27 T cell receptor beta chains from one sample, sequenced in a study of post-analysis software for immune sequencing data (dated by TCRdb to the mid-2010s). Points the paper makes about the study in general: Patients showed significantly higher frequencies than controls for roughly five TRBV segments, among them TRBV5-6, TRBV5-1 and TRBV20-1.

Their cognate antigens are unknown. The library was made by PCR. Instrument used: Illumina HiSeq 2500. To reduce PCR and sequencing biases, unique molecular identifiers were built into the TCR beta cDNA libraries. TCRdb trimmed public reads at Q25 via fastp, called clones via MiXCR and kept in-frame beta chains. Entries are consolidated by CDR3 protein sequence, retaining the most common genes and DNA. In this sample the table shows roughly 600,000 distinct CDR3 sequences, roughly 46% of which occur a single time. Of the sample, about 1.5% is held by the ten largest clones. The source material was blood. The receptors were sampled from a girl between 5 and 17 years old with multiple sclerosis.

There are a few counts of this clonotype. The genes are TRBV20-1 and TRBJ2-7, with no clear D. The CDR3 is 12 amino acids. The V end was cut by 0 bases, the J end by 2 bases, with 5 bases between. Germline values: CDR1 DFQATT, CDR2 SNEGSKA (reference sequence). The CDR3 DNA reads TGCAGTGCTAGAGAAGGGACCTACGAGCAGTACTTC. Amino acids: CSAREGTYEQYF.

This sequence joins TRBV20-1 and TRBJ2-7, with 14 bases identical to TRBD2. Germline V CDR1 and CDR2: DFQATT, SNEGSKA (reference sequence). After removal of 3 bases from V and 6 bases from J, the junction contained 7 bases not matched to a gene. This CDR3 is 15 amino acids long. CDR3 bases: TGCAGTGCTAGGGAGGGGACTAGCGGGGGTGGCGAGCAGTACTTC. This translates into CSAREGTSGGGEQYF.

The rearrangement links TRBV25-1 to TRBJ2-1, with 9 nucleotides matching TRBD1. V dropped 6 bases and J dropped 6; count of bases not matched to a gene: 9. The CDR3 totals 15 residues. Germline V lookup: CDR1 MGHDK, CDR2 SYGVNS. The CDR3: CASRRPGQGVNEQFF. The CDR3 DNA is TGTGCCAGCAGGAGGCCGGGACAGGGCGTCAATGAGCAGTTCTTC.

The chain is built from TRBV12-3 or TRBV12-4 and TRBJ1-2; D is undetermined. Trimming removed 3 bases from V and 8 bases from J, with 13 bases in between. The CDR3 extends over 13 amino acids. This chain's CDR3 is CASSLRERRGYTF. In DNA form, the CDR3 reads TGTGCCAGCAGTTTGAGGGAGCGGAGAGGCTACACCTTC.

The chain uses TRBV4-1 and TRBJ1-2; unclear D gene. The CDR3 contains 14 residues. Germline CDR1 reads MGHRA; CDR2 reads YSYEKL. V lost 5 bases, J lost 4 bases, and 14 bases lay in between. The DNA of the CDR3 is TGCGCCAGCAGCATCCACCCGGATGCCTATGGCTACACCTTC. Its translation is CASSIHPDAYGYTF.

This clonotype was detected only a few times. The germline gene is not matched at one end of the junction; a read error may be the cause. The V and J genes are TRBV7-2 and TRBJ1-2; D is ambiguous. The CDR3 consists of 16 residues. The V gene's germline CDR1 is SGHTA and CDR2 FQGNSA. CDR3 nucleotides: TGTGCCAGCAGCTTAGTTTCAAACAGCCTTAACTACGGCTACACCTTC. As protein: CASSLVSNSLNYGYTF.

The chain combines TRBV30 with TRBJ1-3, with D unresolved. There are 13 residues in the CDR3. Germline CDR1 and CDR2: GTSNPN and SVGIG (reference sequence). V lost 0 bases and J 4 bases, leaving 7 bases between the germline ends. The CDR3 protein is CAWSVQGGNTIYF. The CDR3 DNA is TGTGCCTGGAGTGTACAAGGGGGAAACACCATATATTTT.

V is TRBV24-1 and J is TRBJ2-7; weak D call: TRBD1 (6 bases). The V end lost 3 bases, the J end lost 8 bases, and 16 bases lay between the germline ends. Germline CDR1 and CDR2: KGHDR and SFDVKD. CDR3 length equals 14 residues. The CDR3 bases are TGTGCCACCAGTGATCGTGGGGCAGGGGCGCAGCAGTACTTC. It encodes CATSDRGAGAQQYF.

This clonotype was seen a few times. The chain uses TRBV6-2 or TRBV6-3 and TRBJ2-1; possible D gene TRBD1, 6 bases. Germline V CDR1 and CDR2: MNHEY, SVGEGT. V was shortened by 2 bases and J by 7 bases, with 9 bases between the two germline ends. CDR3 length: 13 amino acids. Here the CDR3 reads CASSYRRGNEQFF. The CDR3, as DNA: TGTGCCAGCAGTTACCGCAGGGGTAATGAGCAGTTCTTC.

This clonotype was detected a few times. The gene calls are TRBV6-6 and TRBJ2-5; 8 positions match TRBD1. The J segment lost 11 bases and the V segment lost 5 bases, leaving 10 bases of the junction unmatched. The CDR3 length is 13 residues. Germline loops: CDR1 MNHNY, CDR2 SVGAGI (reference sequence). This CDR3 reads CASSGQGREEQYF. The CDR3 DNA reads TGTGCCAGCAGTGGACAGGGAAGAGAAGAGCAGTACTTC.

This CDR3 is CASSPGGGTEQYF. CDR3 nucleotide sequence: TGTGCCAGCAGCCCCGGTGGGGGGACCGAGCAGTACTTC. V usage is TRBV7-2 and J usage is TRBJ2-7, with TRBD2 as a possible D gene (6 bases). The CDR3 is 13 residues long. Trimming stripped 5 bases from V and 6 bases from J, with 14 bases between. The germline V gene has CDR1 SGHTA and CDR2 FQGNSA.

The genes are TRBV4-1 and TRBJ2-7; D gene uncertain. With 4 bases removed from V and 3 bases from J, the gap between germline ends came to 10 bases. The germline V gene has CDR1 MGHRA and CDR2 YSYEKL. The CDR3 is 13 residues long. CDR3 DNA: TGCGCCAGCAGCCTTACCGACATCTACGAGCAGTACTTC. Its protein product is CASSLTDIYEQYF.

The chain has TRBV4-1 and TRBJ1-2; D unresolved. Germline CDR1 and CDR2: MGHRA and YSYEKL. The ends were cut back, 0 bases at V and 5 bases at J, with 10 bases in the middle. The CDR3 is made up of 14 amino acids. In DNA form, the CDR3 reads TGCGCCAGCAGCCAAGATGGATTCGGATATGGCTACACCTTC. The encoded protein is CASSQDGFGYGYTF.

The J gene is TRBJ2-1, the V gene TRBV3-1; D remains ambiguous. CDR3 length: 11 residues. V was clipped by 5 bases and J by 9 bases, with 8 bases between them. The V gene's germline CDR1 is LGHDT and CDR2 YNNKEL (reference sequence). CDR3 protein: CASSSPGEQFF. The CDR3 DNA follows: TGTGCCAGCAGCTCCCCGGGTGAGCAGTTCTTC.

The chain couples TRBV12-3 or TRBV12-4 to TRBJ2-5, with 7 bases identical to TRBD2. The CDR3 has 14 amino acids. Unmatched junction bases numbered 8, after V lost 8 bases and J lost 2 bases. CDR3 coding DNA: TGTGCCAGCTGGAGCGGGGCGGAACAAGAGACCCAGTACTTC. This sequence encodes CASWSGAEQETQYF.

This clonotype was detected only a few times. The chain is built from TRBV20-1 and TRBJ2-7, with TRBD1 as a possible D gene (5 bases). With 2 bases removed from V and 3 bases from J, the gap between germline ends came to 14 bases. CDR1 is DFQATT and CDR2 is SNEGSKA in the germline V gene (reference sequence). The CDR3 is made up of 14 amino acids. CDR3 amino acids: CSARSTGAFYEQYF. CDR3 in DNA: TGCAGTGCTAGAAGTACAGGTGCTTTCTACGAGCAGTACTTC.

The CDR3 DNA reads TGTGCCAGCAGTGAAAGTCTGAAAGCTTTCTTT. Encoded protein: CASSESLKAFF. This chain links TRBV2 with TRBJ1-1; D call uncertain. V lost 2 bases to trimming and J lost 9 bases, with 7 bases between them. This CDR3 has 11 amino acids. CDR1 SNHLY and CDR2 FYNNEI come from the germline V gene. The complete variable domain, with remaining parts taken from reference TRBV2 and TRBJ1-1, reads EPEVTQTPSHQVTQMGQEVILRCVPISNHLYFYWYRQILGQKVEFLVSFYNNEISEKSEIFDDQFSVERPDGSNFTLKIRSTKLEDSAMYFCASSESLKAFFGQGTRLTVV.

This sequence joins TRBV20-1 and TRBJ1-1, with 9 bases fitting TRBD1. Per germline, CDR1 DFQATT and CDR2 SNEGSKA (reference sequence). V trimming: 4 bases; J trimming: 1 base; junction bases outside the gene matches: 4. This CDR3 has 14 residues. In DNA, the CDR3 is TGCAGTGCTACAGGGGACAGGGAGAACACTGAAGCTTTCTTT. Protein product: CSATGDRENTEAFF.

The chain carries TRBV20-1 and TRBJ2-4, with D perhaps TRBD2 (6 bases). Germline V CDR1 and CDR2: DFQATT, SNEGSKA (reference sequence). The CDR3 consists of 11 residues. V lost 4 bases and J lost 8, with 9 bases in between. The CDR3 DNA is TGCAGTGCTAAGTCGGGGGACATTCAGTACTTC. Residues: CSAKSGDIQYF.

The gene calls are TRBV7-9 and TRBJ1-2, with TRBD1 identical over 11 bases. The ends lost 2 bases at V and 2 bases at J; junction bases unmatched: 4. CDR1 SEHNR and CDR2 FQNEAQ come from the germline V gene (reference sequence). The CDR3 contains 16 residues. In DNA, the CDR3 is TGTGCCAGCAGCTTATCGGGACAGGGGGAGAACTATGGCTACACCTTC. Its protein is CASSLSGQGENYGYTF.

This sequence joins TRBV13 and TRBJ1-2; D is ambiguous. V was shortened by 5 bases and J by 5 bases, with 12 bases between the two germline ends. This CDR3 has 13 residues. The V gene's germline CDR1 is PRHDT and CDR2 FYEKMQ (reference sequence). CDR3 bases: TGTGCCAGCAGCCTTCAGAGATATTATGGCTACACCTTC. This encodes CASSLQRYYGYTF.

This chain connects TRBV5-5 to TRBJ2-3, with 10 bases that match TRBD2. The CDR3 is 20 residues long. J lost 3 bases, V lost 4 bases, and 20 bases had no gene match. The germline V gene encodes CDR1 SGHKS and CDR2 YYEKEE (reference sequence). The CDR3 nucleotides are TGTGCCAGCAGCGGTAGACAGGGAGTCGCTAGCGGGAGATTAACAGATACGCAGTATTTT. This codes for CASSGRQGVASGRLTDTQYF.

Here the CDR3 DNA reads TGTGCCAGCTCACCACAGGGAGTGACGAACACTGAAGCTTTCTTT. This codes for CASSPQGVTNTEAFF. This chain links TRBV18 with TRBJ1-1, with D uncertain. This CDR3 is built from 15 residues. Looked up from germline, CDR1 is KGHSH and CDR2 is LQKENI. V was pared by 1 base and J by 1 base, with 10 bases between.

This chain joins TRBV27 and TRBJ2-3; TRBD2 matches 8 bases. Germline CDR1 and CDR2: MNHEY and SMNVEV (reference sequence). Germline trimming cut 2 bases from V and 5 bases from J; bases unmatched to any gene: 3. The CDR3 sequence is 14 residues long. CDR3 sequence: CASSLGTRGDTQYF. In DNA form, the CDR3 reads TGTGCCAGCAGTTTAGGGACTAGGGGAGATACGCAGTATTTT.

The rearrangement links TRBV29-1 to TRBJ2-7; a possible D gene is TRBD2 (5 bases). Germline V gene sequence: CDR1 SQVTM, CDR2 ANQGSEA. There are 12 residues in the CDR3. The V gene lost 4 bases and the J gene lost 0 bases, with 7 bases spanning the gap. The CDR3, as DNA: TGCAGCGTTGCTGACTACTCCTACGAGCAGTACTTC. This gives the protein CSVADYSYEQYF.

In its sample, this clonotype was seen a few times. The chain is built from TRBV12-3 or TRBV12-4 and TRBJ2-1; no definite D call. With 6 bases removed from V and 3 bases from J, the gap between germline ends came to 15 bases. There are 15 residues in the CDR3. In DNA, the CDR3 is TGTGCCAGCAGCCAGCCCTACCTAAACTACAATGAGCAGTTCTTC. This codes for CASSQPYLNYNEQFF.

J is TRBJ1-1 and V is TRBV12-3 or TRBV12-4, with D possibly TRBD1 on 6 matching bases. The ends were cut back, 2 bases at V and 1 base at J, with 11 bases in the middle. The CDR3 runs to 15 residues. The CDR3 DNA reads as TGTGCCAGCAGTTTACGGACAGCGACGAACACTGAAGCTTTCTTT. Its translation is CASSLRTATNTEAFF.